A selection of T cell receptor beta chains follows, all from one sample in a study of neoadjuvant nivolumab and ipilimumab in lung cancer. Produced via immunoSEQ multiplex PCR; TCRdb's table is partial and in-frame only. The sample includes 4,500 to 5,000 clones, around three quarters of them seen just once. The starting material was normal lung tissue adjacent to the tumor, obtained after neoadjuvant nivolumab, alone or with ipilimumab, at or shortly before surgery. These receptors were collected from an adult with non-small cell lung cancer. Some clones in this sample may be carry-over from other donors' samples. Both conserved end residues are part of each CDR3. D genes are given only for firm matches. Clone sizes are given selectively: once, few, many, or a class where the clone is expanded.

d_call	v_call	clone_size	j_call	cdr3_aa	cdr3_nt
-	TRBV5-1	-	TRBJ2-1	CASRAAGGGYNEQFF	TGCGCCAGCCGGGCAGCGGGTGGGGGATACAATGAGCAGTTCTTC
TRBD2	TRBV7-9	-	TRBJ2-3	CASSPRLAGDTQYF	TGTGCCAGCAGCCCTAGACTAGCGGGGGATACGCAGTATTTT
-	TRBV9	-	TRBJ1-1	CASSVVTANTEAFF	TGTGCCAGCAGCGTAGTCACCGCGAACACTGAAGCTTTCTTT
TRBD2	TRBV4-2	-	TRBJ2-3	CASSQRTSGGGDTQYF	TGTGCCAGCAGCCAACGAACTAGCGGGGGCGGAGATACGCAGTATTTT
TRBD2	TRBV5-6	-	TRBJ2-7	CASSLGLAGGPHEQYF	TGTGCCAGCAGCTTGGGACTAGCGGGAGGGCCCCACGAGCAGTACTTC
TRBD1	TRBV5-1	-	TRBJ2-2	CASSLEAGGRTGELFF	TGCGCCAGCAGCTTGGAAGCAGGGGGCCGGACCGGGGAGCTGTTTTTT
-	TRBV27	-	TRBJ2-3	CASSVRGYTDTQYF	TGTGCCAGCAGTGTCCGGGGCTACACAGATACGCAGTATTTT
TRBD1	TRBV7-2	-	TRBJ1-1	CASRANQGAGTEAFF	TGTGCCAGCAGAGCCAATCAGGGGGCGGGCACTGAAGCTTTCTTT
TRBD2	TRBV7-7	-	TRBJ2-3	CASSLLAGKSTDTQYF	TGTGCTAGCAGCTTACTAGCGGGAAAGAGCACAGATACGCAGTATTTT
TRBD1	TRBV19	-	TRBJ2-7	CASCPDRGHEQYF	TGTGCCAGTTGTCCGGACAGGGGCCACGAGCAGTACTTC
TRBD2	TRBV6-1	once	TRBJ2-7	CASIRTSYEQYF	TGTGCCAGCATCAGGACTAGCTACGAGCAGTACTTC
TRBD2	TRBV19	-	TRBJ2-7	CASSQTSGPYEQYF	TGTGCCAGTAGTCAGACTAGCGGACCCTACGAGCAGTACTTC
TRBD1	TRBV19	-	TRBJ1-5	CASSSTGLGNQPQHF	TGTGCCAGTAGCTCGACAGGGTTGGGAAATCAGCCCCAGCATTTT